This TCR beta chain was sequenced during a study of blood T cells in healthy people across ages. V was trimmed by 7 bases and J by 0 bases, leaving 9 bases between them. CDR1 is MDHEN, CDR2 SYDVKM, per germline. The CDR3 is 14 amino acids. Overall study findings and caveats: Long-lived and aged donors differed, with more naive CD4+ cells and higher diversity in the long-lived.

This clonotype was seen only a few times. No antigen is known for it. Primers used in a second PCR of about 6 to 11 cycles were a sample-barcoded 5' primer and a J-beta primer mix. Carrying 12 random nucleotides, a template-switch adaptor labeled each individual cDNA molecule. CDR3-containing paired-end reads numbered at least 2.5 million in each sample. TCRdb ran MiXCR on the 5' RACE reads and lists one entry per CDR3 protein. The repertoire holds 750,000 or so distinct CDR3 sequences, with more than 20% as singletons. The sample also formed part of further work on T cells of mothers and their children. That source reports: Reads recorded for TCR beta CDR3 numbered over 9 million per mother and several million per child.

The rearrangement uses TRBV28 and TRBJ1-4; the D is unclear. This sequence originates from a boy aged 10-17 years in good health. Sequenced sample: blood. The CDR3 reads CASMEGATNEKLFF. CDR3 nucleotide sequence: TGTGCCAGCATGGAGGGAGCAACTAATGAAAAACTGTTTTTT.